This T cell receptor beta chain was obtained from a study of blood T cell repertoires in COVID-19. Study-wide context: Some COVID-19 samples were acute and others convalescent; all came from the United States, Italy and Spain. T cells, B-cell-depleted T cells, or PBMCs supplied cDNA or gDNA.

The CDR3 has 15 residues. Germline V lookup: CDR1 SGHTA, CDR2 FQGNSA. Trimming took 3 bases from V and 4 from J; bases not matched to a gene: 7. As processed by the authors: The authors estimated nucleated cell counts from reference gene primer amplification. Assay: immunoSEQ multiplex PCR; the TCRdb copy retains only in-frame clones and omits some. V, J and clone size were drawn from that table, and D and trimming were deduced from the DNA. The sample shows 200,000 to 250,000 clones, approximately 77% of them seen only once. The TCR was taken from a woman of 80 years or more with acute or convalescent COVID-19. The chain combines TRBV7-2 with TRBJ2-5; 8 nucleotides align to TRBD1. Sequenced: peripheral blood. The CDR3, as DNA: TGTGCCAGCAGCTTCGTTGGACAGGGTTCAGAGACCCAGTACTTC. It encodes CASSFVGQGSETQYF.